Given below is one T cell receptor beta chain in context. The source of the sample is a study of cytomegalovirus exposure and HLA in healthy donors. This CDR3 is built from 15 residues. Germline assignment: CDR1 ENHRY and CDR2 SYGVKD. The V gene end was trimmed by 0 bases and the J gene end by 6 bases; junction bases not matched to a gene: 5. A multiplex PCR was run with 60 Vbeta primers and 13 Jbeta primers. Sequenced by immunoSEQ multiplex PCR; TCRdb stores in-frame clones only, minus some. This table lists roughly 34,000 clones. This rearrangement joins TRBV10-3 to TRBJ1-5, with TRBD1 matching 7 bases. The receptor's source is a woman aged 35 to 49 in good health and CMV-seropositive. The sample consisted of PBMCs. Here the CDR3 reads CAISESGQVGQPQHF. The CDR3 DNA reads TGTGCCATCAGTGAGTCCGGACAGGTTGGTCAGCCCCAGCATTTT.